Listed below are T cell receptor beta chains from one sample, sequenced in a study of T cell responses to AZD1222 COVID-19 vaccine. Method: immunoSEQ multiplex PCR; TCRdb's copy keeps in-frame clones and lacks some. The sample lists 130,000 or so clones; just under 95% were seen once. The sample in question was peripheral blood, obtained on day 0 of AZD1222 vaccination. The receptors here all came from an adult in good health. CDR3s include the opening cysteine and the closing phenylalanine or tryptophan. The D gene is left open where the match is weak.

TRBV2	18	TRBD1	TRBJ1-5	CASSEAWGTDPKEQPQHF
TRBV5-8	12	NA	TRBJ2-7	CASSPDSYEQYF
TRBV27	14	NA	TRBJ1-1	CASSLVFANTEAFF
TRBV27	17	NA	TRBJ2-3	CASSVRRPGEGQHTQYF
TRBV6-2/TRBV6-3	16	TRBD2	TRBJ2-3	CASSPGGTSVLSSQYF
TRBV4-2	18	TRBD2	TRBJ2-4	CASSQDSREGGAKNIQYF
TRBV28	12	NA	TRBJ2-7	CASRQASYEQYF
TRBV6-1	14	NA	TRBJ1-3	CASSEDRAGNTIYF
TRBV12-3/TRBV12-4	12	NA	TRBJ2-3	CASSFSTDTQYF
TRBV7-2	15	NA	TRBJ1-2	CASSPVVGGHYGYTF
TRBV2	14	NA	TRBJ1-5	CASSEGGSGQPQHF
TRBV12-5	16	NA	TRBJ2-2	CASGLVLGRTTGELFF
TRBV15	16	NA	TRBJ2-1	CATSLLEGPSYNEQFF
TRBV15	16	NA	TRBJ2-4	CATSREGWGAKNIQYF
TRBV19	14	TRBD1	TRBJ1-2	CASSFGTGLGGYTF
TRBV24-1	19	TRBD2	TRBJ2-1	CATSDLRSPGLAGYNEQFF
TRBV4-1	13	NA	TRBJ2-5	CASSQVVTETQYF
TRBV27	13	NA	TRBJ1-5	CASSRGSRQPQHF
TRBV12-5	16	NA	TRBJ2-1	CASGARLGSNGNEQFF
TRBV3-1/TRBV3-2	15	TRBD1	TRBJ2-7	CASSQIGTGGYEQYF
TRBV2	13	NA	TRBJ1-2	CASIDSHWDGYTF
TRBV6-5	14	TRBD2	TRBJ2-1	CASSYSGTSNEQFF
TRBV12-3/TRBV12-4	13	NA	TRBJ1-5	CASRGEWAEPQHF
TRBV7-9	14	NA	TRBJ1-1	CASSPSRGWGGAFF
TRBV27	14	NA	TRBJ1-2	CASSFAGMGGSYTF
TRBV25-1	14	NA	TRBJ1-2	CASTQGLANYGYTF
TRBV11-2	15	NA	TRBJ1-1	CASRGLTGIGPEAFF
TRBV5-8	13	TRBD2	TRBJ2-1	CASRGLAFNEQFF
TRBV12-3/TRBV12-4	12	NA	TRBJ2-7	CASRGRAYEQYF
TRBV5-5	15	NA	TRBJ1-5	CASATGALRGQPQHF
TRBV6-5	14	NA	TRBJ1-4	CATLDDSLNEKLFF
TRBV5-5	16	NA	TRBJ1-2	CASSPTIGQGNYGYTF
TRBV2	12	NA	TRBJ2-7	CASSVSQSGQYF
TRBV6-5	14	NA	TRBJ1-1	CASRAYHGGPEAFF
TRBV19	16	TRBD1	TRBJ1-5	CASSISPGQNFEPQHF
TRBV27	20	TRBD2	TRBJ2-3	CASKDARRGGILTSTDTQYF
TRBV3-1/TRBV3-2	17	NA	TRBJ2-2	CASSPRQGGGRNGELFF
TRBV7-2	15	NA	TRBJ2-1	CASSFPGLAYNEQFF
TRBV7-5	13	NA	TRBJ1-2	CVRSFCPLLGYTF
TRBV5-5	13	NA	TRBJ2-1	CASSAPHHNEQFF
TRBV18	16	NA	TRBJ1-4	CASSPPGYGVNEKLFF
TRBV13	13	TRBD2	TRBJ2-7	CASRERGDYEQYF